The present T cell receptor beta chain was sequenced within a study of regulatory T cells in long-lasting Graves disease. Sample time point: newly diagnosed GD, antithyroid drugs for less than 3 months. Extracted PBMC RNA gave rise to the TCR library. Notes on this clonotype: One junction end does not reproduce the germline sequence, and a read error may be involved.

Germline V gene lookup returns CDR1 LGHNA and CDR2 YNFKEQ. The CDR3 loop spans 17 amino acids. Construction of TCR beta libraries relied on iRepertoire HTBI primers and on Arm-PCR targeting CDR3 regions. TCRdb re-called the multiplex PCR reads with MiXCR, one entry per CDR3 protein. The sample includes around 400,000 distinct CDR3 sequences, 12% of them seen just once. These same data were also listed under a study on T cells in Graves' hyperthyroidism and ophthalmopathy.

The sequence was collected from a woman between 18 and 30 years old with Graves disease. The sequencing used peripheral blood mononuclear cells (PBMCs), collected at new diagnosis, from a patient treated with antithyroid drugs. The V and J genes are TRBV4-2 and TRBJ2-5, with 11 bases identical to TRBD2. DNA for the CDR3: TGTGCCAGCAGCCAGTTAACTAGCGGGGGTTACCAAGAGACCCAGTGCTTC. This gives the protein CASSQLTSGGYQETQCF.